This T cell receptor beta chain was captured by sequencing in a study of blood T cell repertoires in COVID-19. The CDR3 is 19 amino acids. V shed 1 base, J shed 4 bases, and the junction held 10 bases outside the gene matches. The V gene's germline CDR1 is SGHTA and CDR2 FQGNSA. The repertoire was sequenced with immunoSEQ multiplex PCR; TCRdb's copy has only in-frame clones and lacks some. The data show about 230,000 clones, approximately 80% seen once. The receptor comes from a woman in her forties or fifties with acute or convalescent COVID-19. This chain joins TRBV7-2 and TRBJ2-7; 16 bases map to TRBD2. Sequenced material: peripheral blood. The CDR3 coding sequence is TGTGCCAGCAGCTTAGTGATAGGGACTAGCGGGGGGGCCCGATACGAGCAGTACTTC. Protein: CASSLVIGTSGGARYEQYF.